The TCR beta chain under discussion was sequenced for a study of T cell repertoires in cytomegalovirus infection. The CDR3 has 15 residues. V was pared by 3 bases and J by 8 bases, with 10 bases of the junction left unmatched. CDR1 is MGHRA, CDR2 YSYEKL, per germline. With respect to this clonotype: Its antigen is as yet unknown.

Using its own MiXCR run on the reads, TCRdb lists one record per CDR3 protein. The data hold some 150,000 distinct CDR3 sequences, with about 6% observed a single time. Whole-study results and caveats: CMV-specific TCR beta clonotypes restricted by HLA-C dominated the ex vivo response.

The clonotype was recovered from a human donor in good health (CMV status not recorded). Some clones in this sample may be carry-over from other donors' samples. V and J are TRBV4-1 and TRBJ2-3; 8 bases line up with TRBD2. Input material: PBMCs. The CDR3 spells CASSQSSGGLSTQYF. Here the CDR3 DNA reads TGCGCCAGCAGCCAGAGCTCGGGGGGGCTGAGTACGCAGTATTTT.